The clone carrying this T cell receptor beta chain has more than one count but fewer than ten. Its antigen is undetermined. Only in-frame clones appear in the TCRdb table, and some are missing; sequencing was by immunoSEQ multiplex PCR. The table includes roughly 130,000 clones, around 90% detected once. The data originate from a study of T cell responses to AZD1222 COVID-19 vaccine. Study-level results: Spike-specific TCR breadth and depth went up after people got two AZD1222 doses.

Sequenced material: peripheral blood, taken on day 0 of AZD1222 vaccination. This receptor was taken from an adult in good health.

The CDR3 spells CASSFTSGREQYF. CDR3 sequence (DNA): TGTGCCAGCAGCTTCACAAGCGGCCGCGAGCAGTACTTC. The chain carries TRBV7-8 and TRBJ2-7, with a tentative D call TRBD2 (5 bases). The CDR3 runs to 13 residues. The germline CDR1 and CDR2 sequences are SGHVS and FQNEAQ. Trimming took off 3 bases at V and 6 bases at J, with 12 bases between the two ends.